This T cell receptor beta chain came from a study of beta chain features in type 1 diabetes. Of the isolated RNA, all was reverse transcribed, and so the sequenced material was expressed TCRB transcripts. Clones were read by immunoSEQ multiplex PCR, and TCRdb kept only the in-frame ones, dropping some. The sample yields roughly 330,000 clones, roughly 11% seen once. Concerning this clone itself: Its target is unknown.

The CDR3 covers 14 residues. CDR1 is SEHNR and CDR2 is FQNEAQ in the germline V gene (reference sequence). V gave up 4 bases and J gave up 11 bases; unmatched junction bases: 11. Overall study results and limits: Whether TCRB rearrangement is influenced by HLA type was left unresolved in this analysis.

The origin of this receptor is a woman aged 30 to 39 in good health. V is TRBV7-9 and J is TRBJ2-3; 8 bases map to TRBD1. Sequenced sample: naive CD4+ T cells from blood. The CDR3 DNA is TGTGCCAGCAGCTCTGGGACAGGTGGCGTATTGCAGTATTTT. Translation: CASSSGTGGVLQYF.